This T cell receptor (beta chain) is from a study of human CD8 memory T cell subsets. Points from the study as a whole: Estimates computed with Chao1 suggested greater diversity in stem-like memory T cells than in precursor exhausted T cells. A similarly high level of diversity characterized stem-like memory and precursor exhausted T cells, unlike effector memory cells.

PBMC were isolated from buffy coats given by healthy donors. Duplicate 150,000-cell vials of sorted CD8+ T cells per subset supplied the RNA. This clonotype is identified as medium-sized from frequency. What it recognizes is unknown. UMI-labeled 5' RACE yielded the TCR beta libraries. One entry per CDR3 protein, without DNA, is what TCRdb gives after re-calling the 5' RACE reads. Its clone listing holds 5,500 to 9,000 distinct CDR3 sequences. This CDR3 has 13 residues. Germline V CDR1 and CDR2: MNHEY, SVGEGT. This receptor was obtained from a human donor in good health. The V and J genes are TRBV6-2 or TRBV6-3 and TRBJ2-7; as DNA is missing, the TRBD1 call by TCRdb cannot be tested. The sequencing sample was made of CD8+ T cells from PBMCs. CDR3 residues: CASLGQGAYEQYF.